The 12 T cell receptor beta chains reported below all come from one sample, sequenced in a study of cytomegalovirus exposure and HLA in healthy donors. PCR involved 60 Vbeta and 13 Jbeta primers. The data were produced by immunoSEQ multiplex PCR, yet TCRdb's version contains in-frame clones alone and is incomplete. The table has approximately 190,000 clones, 75% to 85% seen once; the top ten hold approximately 14%. The sample was PBMCs. Source of these receptors: a woman in her 30s in good health and CMV-seropositive.

A remark on this clone: Other DNA variants within this sample encode the same CDR3. The chain joins TRBV5-1 to TRBJ2-3, with 10 bases matching TRBD2. The CDR3 totals 15 residues. Germline CDR1 reads SGHRS; CDR2 reads YFSETQ. With V trimmed by 2 bases and J by 5 bases, 5 bases remained unmatched. Here the CDR3 reads CASSLAGGRGDTQYF. The CDR3 bases are TGCGCCAGCAGCTTAGCGGGAGGGCGTGGAGATACGCAGTATTTT.

The table lists this clone with a count of one. The CDR3 loop is CASSVLQGAHGYTF. The DNA for the CDR3 is TGTGCCAGCAGTGTCCTACAGGGGGCGCATGGCTACACCTTC. The chain combines TRBV6-1 with TRBJ1-2; TRBD1 matches 9 bases. The V gene end was trimmed by 4 bases and the J gene end by 6 bases; junction bases not matched to a gene: 6. Germline loops: CDR1 MNHNS, CDR2 SASEGT. CDR3 size: 14 residues.

The J gene is TRBJ1-2, the V gene TRBV5-1, with D uncertain. Germline-derived CDR1 and CDR2 are SGHRS and YFSETQ. V was trimmed by 7 bases and J by 0 bases, leaving 25 bases between them. The CDR3 extends over 18 amino acids. The CDR3 loop reads CASAGVPKDPHANYGYTF. As DNA, the CDR3 is TGCGCCAGCGCCGGGGTGCCTAAGGATCCGCACGCTAACTATGGCTACACCTTC.

This clone was picked up a small number of times. The CDR3 is CASSQGPDGNQPQHF. The CDR3 nucleotides read TGCGCCAGCAGCCAGGGCCCCGACGGCAATCAGCCCCAGCATTTT. The chain employs TRBV4-1 and TRBJ1-5; D is ambiguous. The CDR3 sequence is 15 residues long. Germline V gene data show CDR1 as MGHRA and CDR2 as YSYEKL. The V end lost 3 bases, the J end lost 2 bases, and 11 bases lay between the germline ends.

J is TRBJ2-7 and V is TRBV19; D is possibly TRBD1 (5 bases). The germline V gene has CDR1 LNHDA and CDR2 SQIVND (reference sequence). The CDR3 spans 15 residues. V lost 5 bases, J lost 2 bases, and 16 bases lay in between. CDR3 bases: TGTGCCAGTAGTCGGTTTGAAGGGGCCACCTACGAGCAGTACTTC. Translated: CASSRFEGATYEQYF.

This clone was observed a handful of times. The V and J genes are TRBV19 and TRBJ1-2, with TRBD1 matching over 7 bases. CDR3 length: 15 amino acids. Germline assignment: CDR1 LNHDA and CDR2 SQIVND (reference sequence). V lost 4 bases to trimming and J lost 6 bases; unmatched junction nucleotides: 11. The CDR3 region is CASSTPDRVRNGYTF. The CDR3 DNA follows: TGTGCCAGTAGTACACCAGACAGGGTGAGGAATGGCTACACCTTC.

J is TRBJ1-1 and V is TRBV7-9; the D gene is possibly TRBD1 (6 bases). Per the germline V gene, CDR1 is SEHNR and CDR2 is FQNEAQ (reference sequence). The CDR3 is 15 residues long. V lost 3 bases and J lost 5, with 16 bases in between. The CDR3 DNA reads TGTGCCAGCAGCTTCCCTGGGGGGGGCGGAACTGAAGCTTTCTTT. Protein product: CASSFPGGGGTEAFF.

This clone was recorded a few times. This chain uses TRBV5-1 with TRBJ1-1; 9 bases are a match to TRBD1. The J segment lost 1 base and the V segment lost 3 bases, leaving 10 bases of the junction unmatched. The CDR3 sequence is 17 residues long. Germline V gene data show CDR1 as SGHRS and CDR2 as YFSETQ. The CDR3 loop reads CASSSGTGSEWNTEAFF. In DNA form, the CDR3 reads TGCGCCAGCAGCTCCGGGACAGGGTCAGAATGGAACACTGAAGCTTTCTTT.

CDR3 amino acids: CASRAGTGTLPLHF. CDR3 bases: TGTGCCAGCAGAGCCGGGACAGGGACATTACCCCTCCACTTT. The V and J genes are TRBV6-4 and TRBJ1-6, with 9 bases aligning to TRBD1. The CDR3 runs to 14 residues. With 6 bases clipped from V and 12 bases from J, the junction kept 9 bases outside the gene matches. Germline lookup yields CDR1 MRHNA and CDR2 SNTAGT.

The V and J genes are TRBV18 and TRBJ2-3; 10 bases align to TRBD1. The ends lost 3 bases at V and 2 bases at J; junction bases unmatched: 2. Germline V gene lookup returns CDR1 KGHSH and CDR2 LQKENI. The CDR3 loop spans 15 amino acids. The CDR3 DNA reads TGTGCCAGCTCACCCGGGACAGGGGCCACAGATACGCAGTATTTT. Amino acid sequence: CASSPGTGATDTQYF. Filled out from reference TRBV18 and TRBJ2-3, the complete variable domain reads NAGVMQNPRHLVRRRGQEARLRCSPMKGHSHVYWYRQLPEEGLKFMVYLQKENIIDESGMPKERFSAEFPKEGPSILRIQQVVRGDSAAYFCASSPGTGATDTQYFGPGTRLTVL.

The chain couples TRBV6-1 to TRBJ1-5; possibly TRBD1 for D (5 bases). This CDR3 has 15 amino acids. Germline CDR1 MNHNS, CDR2 SASEGT. With 0 bases removed from V and 7 bases from J, the gap between germline ends came to 13 bases. The CDR3 sequence: CASSEAGGARQPQHF. The CDR3 region has the DNA TGTGCCAGCAGTGAAGCTGGAGGGGCGCGACAGCCCCAGCATTTT.

This clone was recorded only once. This chain joins TRBV19 and TRBJ2-1; no firm D call. CDR1 and CDR2 from the germline V gene are LNHDA and SQIVND (reference sequence). CDR3 length: 14 amino acids. V lost 3 bases, J lost 8 bases, and 14 bases lay in between. The CDR3 reads CASSIQAQVDEQFF. In nucleotides, the CDR3 is TGTGCCAGTAGTATCCAGGCCCAAGTGGATGAGCAGTTCTTC.